The 13 T cell receptor beta chains below all came from one sample that was sequenced in a study of cytomegalovirus exposure and HLA in healthy donors. The PCR ran on 60 Vbeta and 13 Jbeta primers. The assay was immunoSEQ multiplex PCR, and TCRdb's table has in-frame clones only and misses some. Of about 200,000 clones listed, approximately 80% are singletons. The sequencing sample was made of PBMCs. The source of these receptors is a male donor in good health and CMV-seronegative.

This chain joins TRBV12-5 and TRBJ2-1; 10 bases line up with TRBD2. This CDR3 has 17 residues. Germline CDR1 is LGHNT and CDR2 is FRNRAP. J lost 7 bases, V lost 4 bases, and 13 bases had no gene match. For the CDR3, the DNA is TGTGCTAGTGGTTCGAGCCTAAACAGCGGGAGGGTTAATGAGCAGTTCTTC. Protein product: CASGSSLNSGRVNEQFF.

There are a few counts of this clone. The DNA of the CDR3 is TGTGCCAGCAGTTTGGGAGGGCCCACAGATACGCAGTATTTT. Translation: CASSLGGPTDTQYF. This chain joins TRBV28 and TRBJ2-3; 7 bases are shared with TRBD2. Trimming cost V 3 bases and J 2 bases; bases outside gene matches: 2. This CDR3 has 14 amino acids. Germline lookup yields CDR1 MDHEN and CDR2 SYDVKM. The variable domain in full, completed from reference TRBV28 and TRBJ2-3, reads DVKVTQSSRYLVKRTGEKVFLECVQDMDHENMFWYRQDPGLGLRLIYFSYDVKMKEKGDIPEGYSVSREKKERFSLILESASTNQTSMYLCASSLGGPTDTQYFGPGTRLTVL.

The count of this clone is one. CDR3 residues: CASSGTSGYEQYF. In DNA, the CDR3 is TGCGCCAGCAGCGGGACTAGCGGCTACGAGCAGTACTTC. This chain connects TRBV23-1 to TRBJ2-7; 11 positions agree with TRBD2. TRBV23-1 is assigned to the ORF class and has an uncertain function. Unmatched junction bases numbered 1, after V lost 6 bases and J lost 3 bases. This CDR3 is 13 amino acids long.

V usage is TRBV6-6 and J usage is TRBJ2-7; D might be TRBD1 (6 bases). CDR1 and CDR2 (germline): MNHNY, SVGAGI (reference sequence). CDR3 length: 13 amino acids. V shed 6 bases and J shed 7 bases, with 16 bases lying between them. The DNA of the CDR3 is TGTGCCAGCAGCTACCGACAGGTGCTGGAGCAGTACTTC. Translating gives CASSYRQVLEQYF.

This clone occurred a few times. The V gene is TRBV5-4, the J gene TRBJ1-1; 8 bases agree with TRBD1. The CDR3 has 12 amino acids. From germline, CDR1 is SGHNT and CDR2 YYREEE (reference sequence). V lost 9 bases to trimming and J lost 1 base; unmatched junction nucleotides: 2. Written as DNA, the CDR3 is TGTGCCACCGGACAGGGGAACACTGAAGCTTTCTTT. It yields the protein CATGQGNTEAFF.

This chain links TRBV27 with TRBJ2-3, with D uncertain. This CDR3 has 15 residues. V lost 0 bases to trimming and J lost 1 base, with 8 bases between them. Germline V CDR1 and CDR2: MNHEY, SMNVEV (reference sequence). The chain's CDR3 is CASSLSPRGTDTQYF. The CDR3 nucleotides are TGTGCCAGCAGTTTATCCCCCCGGGGCACAGATACGCAGTATTTT.

This clone was detected only a few times. V and J are TRBV7-8 and TRBJ1-4; TRBD1 might be the D (6 bases). Germline CDR1 is SGHVS and CDR2 is FQNEAQ. The ends were cut back, 5 bases at V and 8 bases at J, with 18 bases in the middle. CDR3 length equals 15 residues. The CDR3 is CASSGHGGREEKLFF. The CDR3 nucleotides are TGTGCCAGCAGCGGACATGGGGGCCGGGAAGAAAAACTGTTTTTT.

This sequence joins TRBV10-3 and TRBJ2-7; D may be TRBD2 (5 bases). With 4 bases removed from V and 5 bases from J, the gap between germline ends came to 21 bases. There are 16 residues in the CDR3. CDR1 and CDR2 (germline): ENHRY, SYGVKD. CDR3 region: CAISGFGGESGNEQYF. DNA of the CDR3: TGTGCCATCAGTGGTTTCGGAGGTGAGAGCGGCAACGAGCAGTACTTC.

The chain combines TRBV18 with TRBJ1-4, with 7 bases that match TRBD1. Germline CDR1 is KGHSH and CDR2 is LQKENI. The length of the CDR3 is 13 residues. With V trimmed by 3 bases and J by 5 bases, 0 bases remained unmatched. The CDR3 region has the DNA TGTGCCAGCTCACCGGGACAGAATGAAAAACTGTTTTTT. It is translated as CASSPGQNEKLFF.

The chain links TRBV4-2 to TRBJ2-1; TRBD2 might be the D (6 bases). V gave up 0 bases and J gave up 3 bases, with 12 bases separating them. CDR3 length equals 16 residues. Germline V gene sequence: CDR1 LGHNA, CDR2 YNFKEQ. CDR3 bases: TGTGCCAGCAGCCAAGATCACAGTAGCGGCTACAATGAGCAGTTCTTC. Translating it yields CASSQDHSSGYNEQFF.

The chain uses TRBV9 and TRBJ2-7; a possible D gene is TRBD1 (5 bases). This CDR3 region has 14 residues. V lost 0 bases and J lost 4, with 11 bases in between. The germline V gene has CDR1 SGDLS and CDR2 YYNGEE. Written as DNA, the CDR3 is TGTGCCAGCAGCGTAGCTCTGAAGGGGTACGAGCAGTACTTC. Translation: CASSVALKGYEQYF.

This chain joins TRBV11-3 and TRBJ2-1, with 8 bases matching TRBD2. After removal of 6 bases from V and 6 bases from J, the junction contained 10 bases not matched to a gene. CDR1 and CDR2 (germline): SGHNT, YENEEA. The CDR3 extends over 15 amino acids. CDR3 nucleotide sequence: TGTGCCAGCAGTATCGAGGCGGGAGGAGGCAATGAGCAGTTCTTC. It codes for CASSIEAGGGNEQFF.

This rearrangement joins TRBV21-1 to TRBJ2-2; the table's D gene call, TRBD2, was not cross checked with the DNA. TRBV21-1 is assigned pseudogene status. The CDR3 is made up of 15 amino acids. The CDR3 nucleotides are TGTGCCAGCAGCAAATGGAAGAGCGTTCGCGGGGAGCTGTTTTTT. Protein: CASSKWKSVRGELFF.